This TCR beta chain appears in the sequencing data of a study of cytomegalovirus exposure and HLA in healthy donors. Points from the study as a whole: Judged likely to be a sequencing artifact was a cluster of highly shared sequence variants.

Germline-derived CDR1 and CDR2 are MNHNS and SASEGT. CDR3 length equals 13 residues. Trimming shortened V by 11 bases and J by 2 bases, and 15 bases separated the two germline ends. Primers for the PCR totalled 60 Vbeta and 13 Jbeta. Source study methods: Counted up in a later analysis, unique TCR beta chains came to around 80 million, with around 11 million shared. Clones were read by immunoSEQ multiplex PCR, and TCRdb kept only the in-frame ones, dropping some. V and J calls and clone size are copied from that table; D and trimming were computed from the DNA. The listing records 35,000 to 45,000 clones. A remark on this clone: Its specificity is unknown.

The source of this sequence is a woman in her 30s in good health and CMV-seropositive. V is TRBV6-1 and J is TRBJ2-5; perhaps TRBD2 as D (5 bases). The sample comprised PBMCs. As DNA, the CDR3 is TGTGCCGGGAGACAACTCCCGCAAGAGACCCAGTACTTC. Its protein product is CAGRQLPQETQYF.